Listed below are T cell receptor beta chains from one sample, sequenced in a study of T-cell reconstitution after alpha-beta-depleted transplantation in children. TCRdb ran MiXCR on the PCR reads and lists one entry per CDR3 protein. The sample comprises 250,000 to 300,000 distinct CDR3 sequences, around 10% of which are singletons, and 20% to 25% rests with the top ten. Sequenced here: peripheral blood, sampled 180 days after TCRalphabeta/CD19-depleted stem cell transplant. The source of these receptors is a male patient under 10 years old who had a stem cell transplant for chronic granulomatous disease, so the T cells may come from the graft donor. CDR3s include the opening cysteine and the closing phenylalanine or tryptophan. The D gene is left open where the match is weak. A clone size is listed for some rows: how often the clone was seen (once, few, many), or a class if it is expanded.

>TRBJ2-7|-|many|TRBV7-2
CASSLEVGYEQYF
TGTGCCAGCAGCTTAGAAGTGGGGTACGAGCAGTACTTC
>TRBJ2-7|TRBD2|many|TRBV5-1
CASSFWTSGSKGEQYF
TGCGCCAGCAGCTTCTGGACTAGCGGGAGTAAGGGCGAGCAGTACTTC
>TRBJ2-7|-|many|TRBV20-1
CSAGSQDLSYEQYF
TGCAGTGCTGGATCACAGGATTTGTCTTACGAGCAGTACTTC
>TRBJ2-2|TRBD1|-|TRBV20-1
CSASGQRELFF
TGCAGTGCTTCGGGACAGAGGGAGCTGTTTTTT
>TRBJ2-2|-|many|TRBV11-2
CASSLDRTNTGELFF
TGTGCCAGCAGCTTGGACAGAACGAACACCGGGGAGCTGTTTTTT
>TRBJ2-2|-|many|TRBV20-1
CSASVRVTGELFF
TGCAGTGCTAGCGTCCGGGTCACCGGGGAGCTGTTTTTT
>TRBJ2-7|-|many|TRBV5-1
CASSLPGDFYEQYF
TGCGCCAGCAGCTTGCCGGGAGACTTCTACGAGCAGTACTTC
>TRBJ2-7|-|many|TRBV7-2
CASSSPPDKYYEQYF
TGTGCCAGCAGCTCCCCACCTGACAAATACTACGAGCAGTACTTC
>TRBJ1-6|-|many|TRBV7-8
CASSIQGKGNSPLHF
TGTGCCAGCAGCATTCAGGGGAAGGGTAATTCACCCCTCCACTTT
>TRBJ1-2|-|-|TRBV14
CASSPHSTGYGYTF
TGTGCCAGCAGCCCACATTCGACCGGCTATGGCTACACCTTC
>TRBJ2-1|-|many|TRBV15
CATSRGGVGNEQFF
TGTGCCACCAGCAGAGGGGGGGTGGGGAATGAGCAGTTCTTC
>TRBJ1-1|-|many|TRBV10-3
CAIREQGNTEAFF
TGTGCCATCAGGGAACAGGGGAACACTGAAGCTTTCTTT
>TRBJ2-6|TRBD1|many|TRBV12-3/TRBV12-4
CASHRGKSSGANVLTF
TGTGCCAGCCACAGGGGCAAATCGTCTGGGGCCAACGTCCTGACTTTC
>TRBJ2-2|-|many|TRBV7-8
CASSSTSGVSAGELFF
TGTGCCAGCAGCAGTACATCAGGGGTATCAGCCGGGGAGCTGTTTTTT
>TRBJ2-3|TRBD2|many|TRBV20-1
CSAGPRTSQALITDTQYF
TGCAGTGCTGGACCACGGACTAGCCAAGCTTTAATCACAGATACGCAGTATTTT
>TRBJ2-1|TRBD1|-|TRBV28
CASRPTRDRGSASANEQFF
TGTGCCAGCAGGCCTACCCGGGACAGGGGTTCGGCTAGCGCCAATGAGCAGTTCTTC
>TRBJ2-3|-|many|TRBV29-1
CSVDPPDTQYF
TGCAGCGTTGACCCACCAGATACGCAGTATTTT
>TRBJ2-1|-|many|TRBV7-6
CASSSPEVSIEQFF
TGTGCCAGCAGCTCCCCCGAGGTGTCTATTGAGCAGTTCTTC
>TRBJ2-7|TRBD2|many|TRBV29-1
CSVRTRTSYEQYF
TGCAGCGTCCGGACTAGGACCTCCTACGAGCAGTACTTC
>TRBJ2-5|-|many|TRBV15
CATSRDGRDRETQYF
TGTGCCACCAGCAGAGATGGGAGGGACAGAGAGACCCAGTACTTC
>TRBJ2-5|-|many|TRBV7-3
CASSLRPEETQYF
TGTGCCAGCAGCTTAAGACCGGAGGAGACCCAGTACTTC
>TRBJ2-1|TRBD2|many|TRBV5-1
CASSSGLAGGKGNEQFF
TGCGCCAGCAGCTCAGGACTAGCGGGAGGAAAAGGGAATGAGCAGTTCTTC
>TRBJ1-4|-|many|TRBV20-1
CSARSGATNEKLFF
TGCAGTGCTAGGAGCGGAGCAACTAATGAAAAACTGTTTTTT
>TRBJ2-1|-|-|TRBV30
CAWSVRRGGVYNEQFF
TGTGCCTGGAGTGTACGGCGCGGAGGGGTATACAATGAGCAGTTCTTC
>TRBJ2-5|-|-|TRBV12-3/TRBV12-4
CASSSPLQGGLETQYF
TGTGCCAGCAGTTCCCCATTACAGGGGGGGTTGGAGACCCAGTACTTC
>TRBJ2-1|TRBD2|few|TRBV30
CAWSPIREGRGSEQFF
TGTGCCTGGAGTCCCATCAGGGAGGGCCGGGGCAGTGAGCAGTTCTTC
>TRBJ2-7|-|many|TRBV7-9
CASSLVTAADSYEQYF
TGTGCCAGCAGCTTAGTCACGGCGGCGGACTCCTACGAGCAGTACTTC
>TRBJ2-1|-|many|TRBV6-4
CASSDSGKSSYNEQFF
TGTGCCAGCAGTGACTCGGGGAAAAGCTCCTACAATGAGCAGTTCTTC
>TRBJ2-5|-|few|TRBV29-1
CSVGDWQETQYF
TGCAGCGTTGGGGACTGGCAAGAGACCCAGTACTTC
>TRBJ2-7|TRBD2|many|TRBV27
CASSSGTSGEQYF
TGTGCCAGCAGTTCCGGGACTAGTGGCGAGCAGTACTTC
>TRBJ2-2|-|few|TRBV24-1
CATSDLRSGELFF
TGTGCCACCAGTGATTTAAGGAGCGGGGAGCTGTTTTTT
>TRBJ2-5|TRBD1|many|TRBV20-1
CSANWGQRETQYF
TGCAGTGCTAATTGGGGACAGAGAGAGACCCAGTACTTC
>TRBJ1-6|-|many|TRBV20-1
CSAPGTADNSPLHF
TGCAGTGCTCCCGGGACGGCAGATAATTCACCCCTCCACTTT
>TRBJ1-4|TRBD1|-|TRBV5-4
CASSNLDRGTNEKLFF
TGTGCCAGCAGCAACCTCGACAGGGGGACTAATGAAAAACTGTTTTTT
>TRBJ2-2|-|-|TRBV30
CAWSSLAGELFF
TGTGCCTGGAGCTCACTTGCCGGGGAGCTGTTTTTT
>TRBJ1-2|TRBD1|many|TRBV4-1
CASSQTGGEYYGYTF
TGCGCCAGCAGCCAGACAGGGGGCGAGTACTATGGCTACACCTTC
>TRBJ2-7|TRBD1|many|TRBV5-1
CASSKTGQDPYEQYF
TGCGCCAGCAGCAAAACAGGACAGGACCCCTACGAGCAGTACTTC
>TRBJ2-5|TRBD1|many|TRBV5-1
CASSSVTGYQETQYF
TGCGCCAGCAGCTCCGTGACAGGGTACCAAGAGACCCAGTACTTC
>TRBJ1-1|-|many|TRBV5-1
CASRDWSTEAFF
TGCGCCAGCAGGGATTGGAGCACTGAAGCTTTCTTT
>TRBJ2-3|TRBD2|many|TRBV7-2
CASRGTSGRRTNTQYF
TGTGCCAGCCGCGGGACTAGCGGGCGCCGCACAAATACGCAGTATTTT